The rows below give T cell receptor beta chains drawn from one sample of a study of CD8+ T cells in alopecia areata. Produced via immunoSEQ multiplex PCR; TCRdb's table is partial and in-frame only. This sample carries under 350,000 clones, roughly 64% of them seen once, and the ten largest clones take under 2%. The sequencing used CD4+ T cells sorted from blood, collected at week 24, from a patient treated with tofacitinib. These receptors were obtained from a human donor with alopecia areata. CDR3s include the opening cysteine and the closing phenylalanine or tryptophan. A D gene is named only where the DNA matches it firmly. Size is omitted from some rows. Given values are once, few, many or a class for expanded clones.

cdr3_aa cdr3_nt cdr3_length clone_size v_call d_call j_call
CASRASGANVLTF TGTGCCAGCAGGGCTTCTGGGGCCAACGTCCTGACTTTC 13 few TRBV6-5 NA TRBJ2-6
CASSPWGQGTGSGANVLTF TGTGCCAGCAGCCCCTGGGGACAGGGGACCGGCTCTGGGGCCAACGTCCTGACTTTC 19 NA TRBV7-6 TRBD1 TRBJ2-6
CASSISGAYNEQFF TGTGCCAGCAGCATTAGTGGTGCCTACAATGAGCAGTTCTTC 14 NA TRBV11-2 NA TRBJ2-1
CASSLVGGEQYF TGCGCCAGCAGCTTGGTGGGCGGCGAGCAGTACTTC 12 NA TRBV5-1 NA TRBJ2-7
CASSVVTSGTDTQYF TGTGCCAGCAGCGTAGTAACTAGCGGGACAGATACGCAGTATTTT 15 NA TRBV9 TRBD2 TRBJ2-3
CSVRGDWTGQAGASTDTQYF TGCAGCGTTCGAGGGGACTGGACAGGGCAGGCGGGGGCGAGCACAGATACGCAGTATTTT 20 NA TRBV29-1 NA TRBJ2-3
CASSLGLAGGYSYNEQFF TGTGCCAGCAGCTTGGGCCTAGCGGGGGGGTACTCCTACAATGAGCAGTTCTTC 18 NA TRBV5-4 TRBD2 TRBJ2-1
CASSALSVGQEQFF TGTGCCAGCAGCGCACTCTCCGTTGGACAGGAGCAGTTCTTC 14 few TRBV7-2 NA TRBJ2-1
CASSPLGAANSPLHF TGTGCCAGCAGCCCCCTGGGGGCGGCTAATTCACCCCTCCACTTT 15 NA TRBV7-2 NA TRBJ1-6
CASSATLLGGYGYTF TGTGCCAGCAGCGCTACCTTGTTGGGGGGCTATGGCTACACCTTC 15 NA TRBV9 NA TRBJ1-2